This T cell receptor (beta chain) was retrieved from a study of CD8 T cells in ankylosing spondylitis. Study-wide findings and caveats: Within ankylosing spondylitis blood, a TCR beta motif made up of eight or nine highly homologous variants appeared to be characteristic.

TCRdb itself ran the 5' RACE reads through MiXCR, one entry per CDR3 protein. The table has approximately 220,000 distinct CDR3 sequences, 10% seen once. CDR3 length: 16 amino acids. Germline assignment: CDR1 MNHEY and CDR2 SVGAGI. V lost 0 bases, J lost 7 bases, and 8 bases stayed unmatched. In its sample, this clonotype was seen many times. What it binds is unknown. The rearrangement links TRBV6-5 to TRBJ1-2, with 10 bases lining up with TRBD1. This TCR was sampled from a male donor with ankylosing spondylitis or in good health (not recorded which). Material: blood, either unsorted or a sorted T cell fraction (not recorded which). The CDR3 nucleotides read TGTGCCAGCAGTTACTCATCTACGGACAGGGGGGGTGGCTACACCTTC. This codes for CASSYSSTDRGGGYTF.